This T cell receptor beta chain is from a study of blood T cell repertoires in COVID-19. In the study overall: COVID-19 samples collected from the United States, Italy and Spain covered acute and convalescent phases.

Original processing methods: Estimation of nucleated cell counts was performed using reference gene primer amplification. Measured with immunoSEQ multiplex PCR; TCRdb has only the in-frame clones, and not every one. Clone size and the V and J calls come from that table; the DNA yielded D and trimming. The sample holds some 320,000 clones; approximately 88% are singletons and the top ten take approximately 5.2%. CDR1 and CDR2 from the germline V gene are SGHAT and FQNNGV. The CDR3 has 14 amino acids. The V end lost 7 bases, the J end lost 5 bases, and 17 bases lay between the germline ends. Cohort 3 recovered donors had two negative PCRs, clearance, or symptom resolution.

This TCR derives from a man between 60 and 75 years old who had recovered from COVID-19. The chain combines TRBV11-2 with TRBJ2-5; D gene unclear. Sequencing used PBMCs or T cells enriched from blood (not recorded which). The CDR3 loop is CASTLEPSSETQYF. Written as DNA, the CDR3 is TGTGCCAGCACCCTAGAACCTAGTTCGGAGACCCAGTACTTC.